This T cell receptor beta chain was documented in a study of T cells in Graves' hyperthyroidism and ophthalmopathy. RNA transcripts served as the template for amplifying TCR beta CDR3 regions. The study used the HTBI primer set for a first-round RT-PCR of the TCR CDR3. TCRdb reprocessed the multiplex PCR reads with MiXCR, giving one entry per CDR3 protein. The profile shows about 200,000 distinct CDR3 sequences, 17% of them singletons. Trimming shortened V by 3 bases and J by 1 base, and 9 bases separated the two germline ends. Germline CDR1 and CDR2: MNHEY and SMNVEV (reference sequence). There are 14 residues in the CDR3. Hyperthyroidism, newly diagnosed and lasting under 2 months, affected patients aged 18 to 65. The sample holds many counts of this clonotype.

The sequence came from a woman aged 50 to 60 with Graves' hyperthyroidism. Sequencing input: blood. The chain combines TRBV27 with TRBJ1-1; possible D gene TRBD1, 5 bases. CDR3 DNA sequence: TGTGCCAGCAGTTTTTGGGGGAAGAACACTGAAGCTTTCTTT. Translation gives CASSFWGKNTEAFF.